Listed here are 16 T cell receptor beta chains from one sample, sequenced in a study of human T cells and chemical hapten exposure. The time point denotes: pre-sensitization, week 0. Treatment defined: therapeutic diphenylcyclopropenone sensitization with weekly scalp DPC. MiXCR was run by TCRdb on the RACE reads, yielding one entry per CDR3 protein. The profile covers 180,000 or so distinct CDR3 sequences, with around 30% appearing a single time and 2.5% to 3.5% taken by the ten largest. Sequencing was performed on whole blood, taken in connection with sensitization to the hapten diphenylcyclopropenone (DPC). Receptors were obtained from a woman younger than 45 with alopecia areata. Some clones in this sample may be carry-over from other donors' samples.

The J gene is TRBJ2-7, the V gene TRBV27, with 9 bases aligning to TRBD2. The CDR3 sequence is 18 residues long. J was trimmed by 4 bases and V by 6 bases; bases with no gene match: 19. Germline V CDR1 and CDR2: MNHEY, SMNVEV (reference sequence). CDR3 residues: CASSLTHPLGSGGYEQYF. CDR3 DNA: TGTGCCAGCAGCCTTACCCACCCGCTGGGTAGCGGGGGTTACGAGCAGTACTTC.

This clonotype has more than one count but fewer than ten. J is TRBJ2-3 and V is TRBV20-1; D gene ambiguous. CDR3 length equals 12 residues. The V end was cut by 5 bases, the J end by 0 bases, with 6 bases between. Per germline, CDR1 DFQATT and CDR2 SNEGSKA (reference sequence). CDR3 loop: CSAWASTDTQYF. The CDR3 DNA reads TGCAGTGCTTGGGCTAGCACAGATACGCAGTATTTT.

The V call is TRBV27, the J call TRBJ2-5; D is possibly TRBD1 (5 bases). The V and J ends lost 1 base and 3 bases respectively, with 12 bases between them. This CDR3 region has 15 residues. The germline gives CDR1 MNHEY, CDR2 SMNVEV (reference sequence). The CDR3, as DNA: TGTGCCAGCAGTTTATTAGGTGCCAGGGAAGAGACCCAGTACTTC. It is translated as CASSLLGAREETQYF.

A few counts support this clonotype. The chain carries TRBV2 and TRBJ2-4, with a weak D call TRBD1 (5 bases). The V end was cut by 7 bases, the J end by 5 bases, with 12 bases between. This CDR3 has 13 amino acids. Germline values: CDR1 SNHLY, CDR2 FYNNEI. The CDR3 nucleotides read TGTGCCAGCAACCAGGGAATCGAAAACATTCAGTACTTC. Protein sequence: CASNQGIENIQYF.

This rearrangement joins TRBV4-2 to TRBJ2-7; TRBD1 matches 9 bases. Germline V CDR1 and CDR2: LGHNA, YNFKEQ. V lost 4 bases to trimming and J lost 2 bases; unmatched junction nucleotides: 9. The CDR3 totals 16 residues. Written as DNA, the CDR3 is TGTGCCAGCAGCCCCGTCCCCAGGACAGGGGCCTACGAGCAGTACTTC. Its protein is CASSPVPRTGAYEQYF.

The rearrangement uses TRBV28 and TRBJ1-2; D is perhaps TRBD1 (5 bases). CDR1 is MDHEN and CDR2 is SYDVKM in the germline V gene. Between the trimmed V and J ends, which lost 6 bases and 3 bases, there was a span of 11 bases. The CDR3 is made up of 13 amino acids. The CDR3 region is CASSRGGDYGYTF. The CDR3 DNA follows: TGTGCCAGCAGCCGGGGAGGGGACTATGGCTACACCTTC.

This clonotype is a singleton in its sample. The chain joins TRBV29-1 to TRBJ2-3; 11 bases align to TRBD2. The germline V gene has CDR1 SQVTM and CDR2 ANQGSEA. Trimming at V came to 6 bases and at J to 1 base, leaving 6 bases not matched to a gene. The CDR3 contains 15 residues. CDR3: CSVQTSGARTDTQYF. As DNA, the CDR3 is TGCAGCGTCCAGACTAGCGGGGCCCGCACAGATACGCAGTATTTT.

The CDR3 nucleotides read TGTGCCAGCAGTTTCCTTAGCGGGGGGGGCACAGATACGCAGTATTTT. Protein sequence: CASSFLSGGGTDTQYF. The V gene is TRBV6-2 or TRBV6-3, the J gene TRBJ2-3; the match to TRBD2 covers 11 bases. V shed 4 bases and J 1 base; nucleotides not matched to a gene: 4. CDR1 and CDR2 from the germline V gene are MNHEY and SVGEGT. This CDR3 has 16 residues.

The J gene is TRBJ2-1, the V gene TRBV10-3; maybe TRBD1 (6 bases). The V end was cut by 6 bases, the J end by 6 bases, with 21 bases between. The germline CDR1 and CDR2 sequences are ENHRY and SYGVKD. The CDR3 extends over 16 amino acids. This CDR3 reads CAISRPVGQFGNEQFF. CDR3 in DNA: TGTGCCATCAGCCGACCGGTCGGACAGTTTGGCAATGAGCAGTTCTTC.

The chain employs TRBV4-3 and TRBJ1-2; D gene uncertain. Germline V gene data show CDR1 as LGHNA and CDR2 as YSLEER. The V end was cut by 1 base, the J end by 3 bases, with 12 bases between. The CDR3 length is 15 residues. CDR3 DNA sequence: TGCGCCAGCAGCCAAGGGGCCTCAGGTGACTATGGCTACACCTTC. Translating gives CASSQGASGDYGYTF.

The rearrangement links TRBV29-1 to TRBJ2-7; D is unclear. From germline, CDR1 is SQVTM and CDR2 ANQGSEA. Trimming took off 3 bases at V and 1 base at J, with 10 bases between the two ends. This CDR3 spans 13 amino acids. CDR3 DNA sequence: TGCAGCGTTGACCTGGCAGGTTCCTACGAGCAGTACTTC. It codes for CSVDLAGSYEQYF.

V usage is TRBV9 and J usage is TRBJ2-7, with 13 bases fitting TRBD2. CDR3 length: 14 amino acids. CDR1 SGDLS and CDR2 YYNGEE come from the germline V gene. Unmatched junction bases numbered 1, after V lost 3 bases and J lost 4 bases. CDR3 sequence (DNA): TGTGCCAGCAGCGGGGGACTAGCGGGGTACGAGCAGTACTTC. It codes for CASSGGLAGYEQYF. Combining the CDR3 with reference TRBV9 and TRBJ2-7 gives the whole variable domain DSGVTQTPKHLITATGQRVTLRCSPRSGDLSVYWYQQSLDQGLQFLIQYYNGEERAKGNILERFSAQQFPDLHSELNLSSLELGDSALYFCASSGGLAGYEQYFGPGTRLTVT.

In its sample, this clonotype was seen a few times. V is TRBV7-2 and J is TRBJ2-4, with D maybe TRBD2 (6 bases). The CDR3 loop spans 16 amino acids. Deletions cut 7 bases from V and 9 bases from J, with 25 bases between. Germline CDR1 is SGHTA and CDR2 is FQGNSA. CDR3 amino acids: CASTQGFTRESGIQYF. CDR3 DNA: TGTGCCAGCACCCAAGGGTTTACACGGGAGAGTGGCATTCAGTACTTC.

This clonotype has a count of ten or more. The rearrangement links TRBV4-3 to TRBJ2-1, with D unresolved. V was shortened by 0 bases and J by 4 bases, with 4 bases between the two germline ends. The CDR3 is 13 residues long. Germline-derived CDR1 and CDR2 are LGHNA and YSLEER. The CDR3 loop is CASSQEVYNEQFF. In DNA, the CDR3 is TGCGCCAGCAGCCAAGAGGTTTACAATGAGCAGTTCTTC.

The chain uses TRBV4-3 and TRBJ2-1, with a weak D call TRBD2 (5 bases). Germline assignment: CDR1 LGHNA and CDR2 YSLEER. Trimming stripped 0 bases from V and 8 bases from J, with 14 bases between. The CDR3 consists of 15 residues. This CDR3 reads CASSQEPDLEDEQFF. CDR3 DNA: TGCGCCAGCAGCCAAGAACCAGACCTGGAGGATGAGCAGTTCTTC.

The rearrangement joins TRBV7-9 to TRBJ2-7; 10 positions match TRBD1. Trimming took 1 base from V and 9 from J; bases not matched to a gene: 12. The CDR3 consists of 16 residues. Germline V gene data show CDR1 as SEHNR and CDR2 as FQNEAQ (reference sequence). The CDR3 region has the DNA TGTGCCAGCAGCTTAGAAGGGGACAGGGGTTTACGAGGGCAGTACTTC. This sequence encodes CASSLEGDRGLRGQYF.